Below are 7 T cell receptor beta chains sequenced from a single sample in a study of T-cell memory formation after mild COVID-19. TCRdb reprocessed the 5' RACE reads with MiXCR, giving one entry per CDR3 protein. Found here are about 450,000 distinct CDR3 sequences, 20% to 25% of them singletons; the top ten hold around 13%. The source material was PBMCs or a T cell subset sorted from them (not recorded which). All receptors derive from an adult woman who had mild COVID-19 (a few samples of this study predate the infection). Cell type and time point are not known.

The J gene is TRBJ2-7, the V gene TRBV4-1; possibly TRBD1 for D (6 bases). Deletions cut 4 bases from V and 5 bases from J, with 21 bases between. The CDR3 contains 16 residues. Germline V lookup: CDR1 MGHRA, CDR2 YSYEKL. CDR3 nucleotides: TGCGCCAGCAGCCGAGTGCTCGGGCAGGGGAGCCACGAGCAGTACTTC. Translating it yields CASSRVLGQGSHEQYF.

This chain joins TRBV24-1 and TRBJ1-1; no clear D. Germline loops: CDR1 KGHDR, CDR2 SFDVKD. The CDR3 is 13 residues long. V lost 3 bases and J 3 bases, leaving 7 bases between the germline ends. CDR3 residues: CATSDRGHTEAFF. CDR3 coding DNA: TGTGCCACCAGTGATCGAGGACACACTGAAGCTTTCTTT.

This clonotype has at least ten counts. V and J are TRBV5-1 and TRBJ2-7; 11 nucleotides agree with TRBD1. The CDR3 consists of 13 residues. J lost 4 bases, V lost 4 bases, and 1 base had no gene match. CDR1 SGHRS and CDR2 YFSETQ come from the germline V gene. CDR3 in DNA: TGCGCCAGCAGCGGGACAGGGGGGTACGAGCAGTACTTC. The encoded protein is CASSGTGGYEQYF.

The chain employs TRBV11-1 and TRBJ2-7; 9 bases are a match to TRBD1. Germline V lookup: CDR1 SGHAT, CDR2 FQDESV (reference sequence). CDR3 length equals 16 residues. After removal of 8 bases from V and 1 base from J, the junction contained 12 bases not matched to a gene. Written as DNA, the CDR3 is TGTGCCAGCGTGCCTGGGGGGACAGGGTCGTCCTACGAGCAGTACTTC. Amino acid sequence: CASVPGGTGSSYEQYF.

Only a few counts were recorded for this clonotype. The V gene is TRBV6-2 or TRBV6-3, the J gene TRBJ2-1; D is uncertain. The CDR3 is 16 amino acids. The V gene lost 0 bases and the J gene lost 5 bases, with 14 bases spanning the gap. The germline gives CDR1 MNHEY, CDR2 SVGEGT. CDR3 residues: CASSYSAIPLDNEQFF. The CDR3 coding sequence is TGTGCCAGCAGTTACTCCGCTATCCCCCTAGACAATGAGCAGTTCTTC.

The J gene is TRBJ2-3, the V gene TRBV11-2; 8 bases align to TRBD2. Germline CDR1 SGHAT, CDR2 FQNNGV. This CDR3 comprises 18 residues. J gave up 4 bases and V 3 bases, and 15 bases lay outside the gene matches. CDR3 bases: TGTGCCAGCAGCTTCTCCCGGGGGGGTAGCGGGTTCTCAGATACGCAGTATTTT. Its protein is CASSFSRGGSGFSDTQYF.

The J gene is TRBJ2-3, the V gene TRBV15; D perhaps matches TRBD2 (5 bases). The CDR3 length is 15 residues. Germline V gene data show CDR1 as LNHNV and CDR2 as YYDKDF (reference sequence). Trimming cost V 3 bases and J 2 bases, with 12 bases left between them. The CDR3, as DNA: TGTGCCACCAGCAGTGAACTAGAGGTCACAGATACGCAGTATTTT. Its protein is CATSSELEVTDTQYF.